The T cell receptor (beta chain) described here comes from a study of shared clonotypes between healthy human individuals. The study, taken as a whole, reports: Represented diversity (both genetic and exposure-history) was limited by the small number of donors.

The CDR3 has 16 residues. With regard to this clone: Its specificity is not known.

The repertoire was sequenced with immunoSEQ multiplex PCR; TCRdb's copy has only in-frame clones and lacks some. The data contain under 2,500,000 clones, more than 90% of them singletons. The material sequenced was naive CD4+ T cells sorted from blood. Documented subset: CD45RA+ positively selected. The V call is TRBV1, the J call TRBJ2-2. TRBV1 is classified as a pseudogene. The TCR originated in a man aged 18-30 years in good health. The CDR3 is CTSSHETQYGTGELFF. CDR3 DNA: TGCACCAGCAGCCATGAGACCCAATACGGTACCGGGGAGCTGTTTTTT.